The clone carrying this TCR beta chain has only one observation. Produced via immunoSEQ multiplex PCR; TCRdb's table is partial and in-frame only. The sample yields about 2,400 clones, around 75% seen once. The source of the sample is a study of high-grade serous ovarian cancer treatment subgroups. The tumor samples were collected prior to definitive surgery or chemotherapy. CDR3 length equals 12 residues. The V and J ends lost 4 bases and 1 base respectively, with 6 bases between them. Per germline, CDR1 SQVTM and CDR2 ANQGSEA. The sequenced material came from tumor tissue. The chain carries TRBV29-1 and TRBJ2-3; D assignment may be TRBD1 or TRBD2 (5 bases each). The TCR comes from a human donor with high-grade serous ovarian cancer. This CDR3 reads CSVGGGTDTQYF. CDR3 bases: TGCAGCGTTGGAGGGGGCACAGATACGCAGTATTTT.